The rows below give T cell receptor beta chains drawn from one sample of a study of CD8+ T cells in alopecia areata. The table came from immunoSEQ multiplex PCR; TCRdb's copy has only in-frame clones and leaves some out. The repertoire holds about 200,000 clones, with more than 55% as singletons. The source material was CD4+ T cells sorted from blood, sampled at week 49, from a patient treated with tofacitinib. All receptors derive from a human donor with alopecia areata. CDR3s include the opening cysteine and the closing phenylalanine or tryptophan. The D gene is left open where the match is weak. The size entry is marked missing in some rows and otherwise reads once, few, many or a size class.

TGCAGCGTAGCCGGGACCGTCTATGGCTACACCTTC CSVAGTVYGYTF . TRBV29-1 . TRBJ1-2
TGCGCCAGCAGTGAACAGGGGCGGTACGGCTACACCTTC CASSEQGRYGYTF few TRBV10-1 TRBD1 TRBJ1-2
TGTGCCAGCAGCTTGGGGGGGTGGCAGTTCTTC CASSLGGWQFF . TRBV13 TRBD2 TRBJ2-1
TGCAGCGTTCCTTCGGCGGGGGGCCGAGATACGCAGTATTTT CSVPSAGGRDTQYF few TRBV29-1 TRBD2 TRBJ2-3
TGTGCCAGCACTCGTCGGGGGCTCACAGATACGCAGTATTTT CASTRRGLTDTQYF many TRBV25-1 . TRBJ2-3
TGCAGCGTCCGGGACAGCGGGAATCAGCCCCAGCATTTT CSVRDSGNQPQHF . TRBV29-1 TRBD1 TRBJ1-5
TGCAGCGTTGAAGAACCGACAGGGCTGAACACTGAAGCTTTCTTT CSVEEPTGLNTEAFF . TRBV29-1 TRBD1 TRBJ1-1
TGCAGTGCCGGGACTGGCTATGGCTACACCTTC CSAGTGYGYTF . TRBV20-1 . TRBJ1-2
TGTGCCAGCAGTCCCTTGACCACAGGGGGCAGGGACATTCAGTACTTC CASSPLTTGGRDIQYF . TRBV6-6 TRBD1 TRBJ2-4
TGTGCCAGCAGCTTAGTAGCAGGCGTGTTGGCCGGGGAGCTGTTTTTT CASSLVAGVLAGELFF . TRBV7-9 . TRBJ2-2
TGTGCCATCAGTGACCAGTACGAGCAGTACTTC CAISDQYEQYF . TRBV10-3 . TRBJ2-7
TGTGCCAGCAGTCAAGGGGTGGATGAGCAGTTCTTC CASSQGVDEQFF . TRBV2 . TRBJ2-1
TGTGCCTGGGCCGGACAGGGCGGTGAGCAGTTCTTC CAWAGQGGEQFF . TRBV30 TRBD1 TRBJ2-1
TGTGCCAGCAGGGTAACCGGGTCCCTCACCTTC CASRVTGSLTF . TRBV6-1 . TRBJ1-2
TGTGCCTACCGTCGGCTAGTGAACACTGAAGCTTTCTTT CAYRRLVNTEAFF . TRBV30 . TRBJ1-1
TGCGCCAGCAGCTTGGCGCTCCCTCGGGATGAGCAGTTCTTC CASSLALPRDEQFF few TRBV5-1 . TRBJ2-1
TGCAGTGCTTCCTACGGGTCTGGCTACACCTTC CSASYGSGYTF . TRBV20-1 . TRBJ1-2
TGTGCCTGGAGTGGTCTCTGGGGGGATGGGCAGGAGGATCAAGAGACCCAGTACTTC CAWSGLWGDGQEDQETQYF once TRBV30 . TRBJ2-5
TGTGCCTGGCACTCGGGAGAGACCCAGTACTTC CAWHSGETQYF . TRBV30 . TRBJ2-5
TGTGCCAGCAGCTCGCCGTTGCGGGGGGCCTCCTACAATGAGCAGTTCTTC CASSSPLRGASYNEQFF many TRBV11-2 TRBD2 TRBJ2-1
TGTGCCAGCAGCGACAGGAGCCGAGGAGAGACCCAGTACTTC CASSDRSRGETQYF . TRBV2 . TRBJ2-5
TGTGCCTGGGGAACCCCGAACTATGGCTACACCTTC CAWGTPNYGYTF . TRBV30 . TRBJ1-2
TGTGCCAGCAGTCCAGCCTACTCTGGGGCCAACGTCCTGACTTTC CASSPAYSGANVLTF . TRBV14 . TRBJ2-6
TGTGCCATCAGTGAGACGCAGGACCCTAACTATGGCTACACCTTC CAISETQDPNYGYTF . TRBV10-3 . TRBJ1-2
TGTGCCAGCTCCCCTCCGGGGACAGGGGGCAATTCACCCCTCCACTTT CASSPPGTGGNSPLHF once TRBV6-6 TRBD1 TRBJ1-6
TGCGCCAGCAGCCAAGGGACTAGCGAGTACAATGAGCAGTTCTTC CASSQGTSEYNEQFF . TRBV4-3 TRBD2 TRBJ2-1
TGCGCCAGCAGCCAAGAAGTAGGTTTACCCAGGGGCGAGCAGTACTTC CASSQEVGLPRGEQYF few TRBV4-3 . TRBJ2-7
TGCAGCGTTGATGTCGGGAGCCTGTACAATGAGCAGTTCTTC CSVDVGSLYNEQFF . TRBV29-1 . TRBJ2-1
TGTGCCATCAGGCAGACCATCGGACAGGGGTTAGCTGAAGCTTTCTTT CAIRQTIGQGLAEAFF once TRBV10-3 TRBD1 TRBJ1-1
TGTGCCAGCAGTGTAAACAGGGAGATAACCCAGTACTTC CASSVNREITQYF few TRBV6-1 . TRBJ2-5
TGTGCCAGCAGTGAAGCAGGGAACGAGCAGTACTTC CASSEAGNEQYF . TRBV2 . TRBJ2-7
TGTGCCAGCTCACCACAGAGGGCAGCTGGAAACACCATATATTTT CASSPQRAAGNTIYF few TRBV18 . TRBJ1-3
TGTGCCAGCAGCTTGTTAAGTAGCACAGATACGCAGTATTTT CASSLLSSTDTQYF . TRBV7-2 . TRBJ2-3
TGCAGCGTTGTGATCCCCGGGACAGGGGACGAGCAGTACTTC CSVVIPGTGDEQYF . TRBV29-1 TRBD1 TRBJ2-7
TGTGCCAGCTCACCCCGAACCCAAGGGAGACAGGGGAATTTCTATGGCTACACCTTC CASSPRTQGRQGNFYGYTF . TRBV18 TRBD1 TRBJ1-2
TGTGCCAGCAGTGGAAATAATTCACCCCTCCACTTT CASSGNNSPLHF . TRBV2 . TRBJ1-6
TGTGCCAGCAGCCTCGGGCCTTTTTCTTCTAGCTCTGGGGCCAACGTCCTGACTTTC CASSLGPFSSSSGANVLTF few TRBV9 . TRBJ2-6
TGCGCCAGCAGCCAGGCAACGGGGTACAATGAGCAGTTCTTC CASSQATGYNEQFF once TRBV5-1 . TRBJ2-1
TGTGCCAGCACCCTCTGGGAGTCCCGCCAAACGGCCGGGGAGCTGTTTTTT CASTLWESRQTAGELFF . TRBV7-2 . TRBJ2-2